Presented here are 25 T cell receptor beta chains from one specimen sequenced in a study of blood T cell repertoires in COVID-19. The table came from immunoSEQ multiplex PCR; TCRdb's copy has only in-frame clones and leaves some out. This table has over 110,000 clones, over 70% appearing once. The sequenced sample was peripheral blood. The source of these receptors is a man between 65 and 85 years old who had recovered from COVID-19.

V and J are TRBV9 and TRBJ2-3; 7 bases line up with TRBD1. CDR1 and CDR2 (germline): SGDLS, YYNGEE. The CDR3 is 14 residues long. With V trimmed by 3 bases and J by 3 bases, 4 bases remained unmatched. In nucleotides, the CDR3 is TGTGCCAGCAGCGCAGGGGGAATAACAGATACGCAGTATTTT. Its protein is CASSAGGITDTQYF.

This chain's CDR3 is CASSQSPGGTGELFF. The CDR3 DNA follows: TGCGCCAGCAGCCAATCGCCGGGGGGCACCGGGGAGCTGTTTTTT. The chain recombines TRBV4-1 with TRBJ2-2; 7 positions match TRBD2. Trimming took 2 bases from V and 4 from J; bases not matched to a gene: 4. The CDR3 runs to 15 residues. Germline CDR1 and CDR2: MGHRA and YSYEKL.

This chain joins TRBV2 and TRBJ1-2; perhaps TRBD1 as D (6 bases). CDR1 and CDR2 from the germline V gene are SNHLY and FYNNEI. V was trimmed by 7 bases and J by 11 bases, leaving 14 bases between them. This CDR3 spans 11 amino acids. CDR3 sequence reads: CASTLRGNYTF. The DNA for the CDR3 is TGTGCCAGCACCTTAAGGGGGAATTACACCTTC.

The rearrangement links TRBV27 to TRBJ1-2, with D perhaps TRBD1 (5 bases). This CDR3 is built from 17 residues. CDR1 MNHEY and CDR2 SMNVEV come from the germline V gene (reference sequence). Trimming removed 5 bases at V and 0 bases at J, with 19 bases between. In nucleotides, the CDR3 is TGTGCCAGCAGTCGTCTAGTCAGGGCAGGAGCTAACTATGGCTACACCTTC. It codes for CASSRLVRAGANYGYTF.

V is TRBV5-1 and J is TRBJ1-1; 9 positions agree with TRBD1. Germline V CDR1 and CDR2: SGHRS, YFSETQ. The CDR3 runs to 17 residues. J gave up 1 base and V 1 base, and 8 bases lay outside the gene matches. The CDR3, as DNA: TGCGCCAGCAGCTTGATGGGGACAGGGATTGGGAACACTGAAGCTTTCTTT. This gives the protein CASSLMGTGIGNTEAFF. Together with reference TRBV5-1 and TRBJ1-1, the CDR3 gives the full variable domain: KAGVTQTPRYLIKTRGQQVTLSCSPISGHRSVSWYQQTPGQGLQFLFEYFSETQRNKGNFPGRFSGRQFSNSRSEMNVSTLELGDSALYLCASSLMGTGIGNTEAFFGQGTRLTVV.

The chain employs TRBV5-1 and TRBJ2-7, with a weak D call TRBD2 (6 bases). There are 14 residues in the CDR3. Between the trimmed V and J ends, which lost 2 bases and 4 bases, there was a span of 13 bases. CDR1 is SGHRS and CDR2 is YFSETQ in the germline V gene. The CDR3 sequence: CASSFGGFLYEQYF. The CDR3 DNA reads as TGCGCCAGCAGCTTTGGAGGGTTCCTGTACGAGCAGTACTTC.

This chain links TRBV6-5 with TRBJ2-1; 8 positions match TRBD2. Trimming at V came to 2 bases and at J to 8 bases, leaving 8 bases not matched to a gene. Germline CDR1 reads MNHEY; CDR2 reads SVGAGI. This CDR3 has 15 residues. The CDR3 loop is CASSYGTSLLDEQFF. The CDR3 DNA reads TGTGCCAGCAGTTACGGGACTAGTTTATTGGATGAGCAGTTCTTC.

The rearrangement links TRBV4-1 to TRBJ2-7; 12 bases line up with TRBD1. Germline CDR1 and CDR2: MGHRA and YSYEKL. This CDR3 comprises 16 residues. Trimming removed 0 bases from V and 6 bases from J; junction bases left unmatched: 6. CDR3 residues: CASSQDRGTGGREQYF. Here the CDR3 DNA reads TGCGCCAGCAGCCAAGATCGGGGGACAGGGGGCCGCGAGCAGTACTTC.

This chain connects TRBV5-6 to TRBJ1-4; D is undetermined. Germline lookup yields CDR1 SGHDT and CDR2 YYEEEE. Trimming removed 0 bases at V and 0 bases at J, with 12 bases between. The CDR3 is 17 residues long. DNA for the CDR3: TGTGCCAGCAGCTTGGGGGAGGAAAGCCCAACTAATGAAAAACTGTTTTTT. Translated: CASSLGEESPTNEKLFF.

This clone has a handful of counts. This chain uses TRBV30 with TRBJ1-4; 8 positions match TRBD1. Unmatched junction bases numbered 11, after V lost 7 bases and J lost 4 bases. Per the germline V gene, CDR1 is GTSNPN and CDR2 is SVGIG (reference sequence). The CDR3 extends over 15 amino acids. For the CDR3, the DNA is TGTGCCTTAACGCCAGGGGGCTTCGGTAATGAAAAACTGTTTTTT. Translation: CALTPGGFGNEKLFF.

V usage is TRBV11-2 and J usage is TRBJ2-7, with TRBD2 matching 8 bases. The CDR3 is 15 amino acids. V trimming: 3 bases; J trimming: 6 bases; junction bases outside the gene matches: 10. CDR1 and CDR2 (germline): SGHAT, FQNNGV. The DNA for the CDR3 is TGTGCCAGCAGCTTTGGGACTGAGCGGGGGACCGAGCAGTACTTC. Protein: CASSFGTERGTEQYF. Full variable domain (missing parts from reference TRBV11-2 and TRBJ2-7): EAGVAQSPRYKIIEKRQSVAFWCNPISGHATLYWYQQILGQGPKLLIQFQNNGVVDDSQLPKDRFSAERLKGVDSTLKIQPAKLEDSAVYLCASSFGTERGTEQYFGPGTRLTVT.

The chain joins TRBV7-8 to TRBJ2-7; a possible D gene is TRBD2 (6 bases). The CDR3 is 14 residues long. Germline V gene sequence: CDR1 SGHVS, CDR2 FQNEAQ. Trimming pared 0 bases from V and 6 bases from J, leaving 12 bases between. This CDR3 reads CASSLALSGGEQYF. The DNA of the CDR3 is TGTGCCAGCAGCTTAGCTCTGTCCGGGGGCGAGCAGTACTTC.

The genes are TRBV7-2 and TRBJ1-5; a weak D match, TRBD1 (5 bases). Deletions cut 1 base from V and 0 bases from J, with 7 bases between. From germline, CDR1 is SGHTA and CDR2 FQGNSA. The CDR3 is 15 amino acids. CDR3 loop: CASSLVTVSNQPQHF. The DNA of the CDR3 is TGTGCCAGCAGCTTAGTGACAGTTAGCAATCAGCCCCAGCATTTT. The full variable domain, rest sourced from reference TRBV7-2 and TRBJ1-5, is GAGVSQSPSNKVTEKGKDVELRCDPISGHTALYWYRQSLGQGLEFLIYFQGNSAPDKSGLPSDRFSAERTGGSVSTLTIQRTQQEDSAVYLCASSLVTVSNQPQHFGDGTRLSIL.

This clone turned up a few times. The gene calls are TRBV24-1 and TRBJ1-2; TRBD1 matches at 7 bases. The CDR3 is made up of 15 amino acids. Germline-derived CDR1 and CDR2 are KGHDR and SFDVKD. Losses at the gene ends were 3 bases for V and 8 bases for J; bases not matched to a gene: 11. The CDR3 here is CATSDADRPSGGYTF. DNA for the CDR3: TGTGCCACCAGTGATGCGGACAGGCCTTCCGGGGGCTACACCTTC.

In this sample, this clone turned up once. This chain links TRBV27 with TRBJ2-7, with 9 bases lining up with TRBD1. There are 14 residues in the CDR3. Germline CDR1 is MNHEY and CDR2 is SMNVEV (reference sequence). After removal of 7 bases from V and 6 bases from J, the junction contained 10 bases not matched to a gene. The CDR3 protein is CASKPDRGILEQYF. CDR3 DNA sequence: TGTGCCAGCAAACCGGACAGGGGAATACTCGAGCAGTACTTC.

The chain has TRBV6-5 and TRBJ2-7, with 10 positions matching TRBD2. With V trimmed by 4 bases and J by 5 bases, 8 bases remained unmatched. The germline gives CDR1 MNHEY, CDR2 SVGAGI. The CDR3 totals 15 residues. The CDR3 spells CASSLSASGRNEQYF. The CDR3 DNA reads TGTGCCAGCAGTTTATCGGCTAGCGGGAGAAACGAGCAGTACTTC.

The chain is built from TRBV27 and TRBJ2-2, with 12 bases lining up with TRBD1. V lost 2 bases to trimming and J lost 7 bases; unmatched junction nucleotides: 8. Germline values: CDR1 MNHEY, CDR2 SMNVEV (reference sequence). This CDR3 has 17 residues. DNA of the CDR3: TGTGCCAGCAGTTTAAGCTGGGACAGGGGGCGTTTCGGGGAGCTGTTTTTT. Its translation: CASSLSWDRGRFGELFF.

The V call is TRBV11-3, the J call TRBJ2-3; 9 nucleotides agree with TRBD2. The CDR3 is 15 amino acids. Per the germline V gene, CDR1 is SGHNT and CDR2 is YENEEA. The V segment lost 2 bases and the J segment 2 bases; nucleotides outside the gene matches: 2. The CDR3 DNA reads TGTGCCAGCAGCTTACTAGCGGGACCCACAGATACGCAGTATTTT. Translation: CASSLLAGPTDTQYF.

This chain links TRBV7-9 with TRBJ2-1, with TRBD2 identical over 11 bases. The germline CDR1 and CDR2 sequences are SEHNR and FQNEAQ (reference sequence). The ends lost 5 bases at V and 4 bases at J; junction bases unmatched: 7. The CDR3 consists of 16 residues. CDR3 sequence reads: CASSPPGLAAYNEQFF. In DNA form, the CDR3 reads TGTGCCAGCAGCCCCCCGGGACTAGCGGCATACAATGAGCAGTTCTTC. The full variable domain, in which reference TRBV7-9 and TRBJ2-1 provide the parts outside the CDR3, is DTGVSQNPRHKITKRGQNVTFRCDPISEHNRLYWYRQTLGQGPEFLTYFQNEAQLEKSRLLSDRFSAERPKGSFSTLEIQRTEQGDSAMYLCASSPPGLAAYNEQFFGPGTRLTVL.

The CDR3 region is CASSLLGLGETQYF. In nucleotides, the CDR3 is TGTGCCAGCAGTCTACTAGGGCTAGGTGAGACCCAGTACTTC. The chain combines TRBV27 with TRBJ2-5, with D possibly matching TRBD2 (5 bases). V was pared by 5 bases and J by 5 bases, with 15 bases between. Looked up from germline, CDR1 is MNHEY and CDR2 is SMNVEV (reference sequence). The CDR3 has 14 amino acids.

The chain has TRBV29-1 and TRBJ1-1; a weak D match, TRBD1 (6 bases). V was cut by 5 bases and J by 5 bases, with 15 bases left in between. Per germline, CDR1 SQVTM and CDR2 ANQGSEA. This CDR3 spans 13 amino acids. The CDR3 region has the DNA TGCAGCGTTCTGACAGGAACGGGGACTGAAGCTTTCTTT. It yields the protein CSVLTGTGTEAFF.

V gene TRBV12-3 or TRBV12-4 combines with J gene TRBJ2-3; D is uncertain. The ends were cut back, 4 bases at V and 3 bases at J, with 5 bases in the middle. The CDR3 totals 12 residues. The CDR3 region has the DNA TGTGCCAGCAGTTACTCTACAGATACGCAGTATTTT. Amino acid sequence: CASSYSTDTQYF.

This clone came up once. CDR3 sequence: CASSFYLLGQWDTEAFF. The DNA for the CDR3 is TGCGCCAGCAGCTTCTACCTCCTGGGACAGTGGGACACTGAAGCTTTCTTT. The V call is TRBV5-1, the J call TRBJ1-1; 7 nucleotides agree with TRBD1. J lost 3 bases, V lost 2 bases, and 13 bases had no gene match. Germline-derived CDR1 and CDR2 are SGHRS and YFSETQ. The CDR3 loop spans 17 amino acids.

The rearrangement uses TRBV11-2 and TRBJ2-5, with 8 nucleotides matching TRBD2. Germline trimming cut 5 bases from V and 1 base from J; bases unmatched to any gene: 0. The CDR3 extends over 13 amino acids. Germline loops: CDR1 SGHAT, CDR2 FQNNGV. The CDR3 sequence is CASSRGGQETQYF. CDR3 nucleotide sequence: TGTGCCAGCAGCCGGGGGGGCCAAGAGACCCAGTACTTC. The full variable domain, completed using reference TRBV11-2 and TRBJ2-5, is EAGVAQSPRYKIIEKRQSVAFWCNPISGHATLYWYQQILGQGPKLLIQFQNNGVVDDSQLPKDRFSAERLKGVDSTLKIQPAKLEDSAVYLCASSRGGQETQYFGPGTRLLVL.

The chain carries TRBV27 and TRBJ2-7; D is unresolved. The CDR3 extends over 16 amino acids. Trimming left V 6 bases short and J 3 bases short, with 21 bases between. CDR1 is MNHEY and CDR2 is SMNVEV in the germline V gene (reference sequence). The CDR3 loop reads CASSLSNPRSGYEQYF. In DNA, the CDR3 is TGTGCCAGCAGCCTCTCAAACCCCCGGTCGGGCTACGAGCAGTACTTC.